This T cell receptor (beta chain) was recovered during a study of cytomegalovirus exposure and HLA in healthy donors. V lost 6 bases and J 1 base, leaving 15 bases between the germline ends. Looked up from germline, CDR1 is SNHLY and CDR2 is FYNNEI. The CDR3 covers 15 residues. A remark on this clone: Antigen specificity is unknown.

Study conclusions and caveats: Cytomegalovirus status was reportedly diagnosed by the classifier with high specificity and sensitivity.

With 60 Vbeta and 13 Jbeta primers, the PCR was carried out. Data came from immunoSEQ multiplex PCR; TCRdb stores just in-frame clones and leaves some out. This sample carries about 98,000 clones, about 81% of them seen once, and the ten largest clones take approximately 1.5%. The receptor was derived from a man between 35 and 55 years old in good health and CMV-seronegative. Sequencing was carried out using PBMCs. This sequence joins TRBV2 and TRBJ1-2, with D perhaps TRBD1 (6 bases). CDR3 sequence (DNA): TGTGCCAGCAGACCCACAGGGTTAAATAACTATGGCTACACCTTC. Its protein is CASRPTGLNNYGYTF. Together with reference TRBV2 and TRBJ1-2, the CDR3 gives the full variable domain: EPEVTQTPSHQVTQMGQEVILRCVPISNHLYFYWYRQILGQKVEFLVSFYNNEISEKSEIFDDQFSVERPDGSNFTLKIRSTKLEDSAMYFCASRPTGLNNYGYTFGSGTRLTVV.